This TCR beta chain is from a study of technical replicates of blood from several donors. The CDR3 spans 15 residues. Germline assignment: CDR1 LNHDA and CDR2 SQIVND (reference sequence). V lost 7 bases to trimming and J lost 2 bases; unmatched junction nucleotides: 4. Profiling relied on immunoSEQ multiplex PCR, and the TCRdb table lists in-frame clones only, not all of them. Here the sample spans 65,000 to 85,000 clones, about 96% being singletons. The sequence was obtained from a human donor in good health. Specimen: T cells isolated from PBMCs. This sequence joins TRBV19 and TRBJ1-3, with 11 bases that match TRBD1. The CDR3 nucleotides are TGTGCCAGTAAACCGGACAGGGGGCCTGGAAACACCATATATTTT. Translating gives CASKPDRGPGNTIYF. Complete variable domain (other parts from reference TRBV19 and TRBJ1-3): DGGITQSPKYLFRKEGQNVTLSCEQNLNHDAMYWYRQDPGQGLRLIYYSQIVNDFQKGDIAEGYSVSREKKESFPLTVTSAQKNPTAFYLCASKPDRGPGNTIYFGEGSWLTVV.